The sequence of this T cell receptor beta chain was determined in a study of identical twins. MiXCR, applied by TCRdb to the 5' RACE reads, yields one record per CDR3 protein. The repertoire holds some 460,000 distinct CDR3 sequences, with 13% to 15% as singletons. Points from the study as a whole: Conclusions came from cross-sectional statistical analysis, not from following the same donors.

In its sample, this clonotype was seen a few times. The antigen is unknown. This CDR3 has 15 amino acids. V lost 7 bases and J 1 base, leaving 14 bases between the germline ends. Germline V CDR1 and CDR2: SEHNR, FQNEAQ (reference sequence). These data also featured in a second study, about yellow fever vaccine responses in identical twins.

This TCR was recovered from a woman between 18 and 29 years old in good health. The chain links TRBV7-9 to TRBJ2-1, with D possibly matching TRBD1 (6 bases). The sequencing input was CD4+ T cells sorted from blood. This CDR3 is CASIRGSWSYNEQFF. The CDR3 DNA is TGTGCCAGCATCAGGGGTTCCTGGTCCTACAATGAGCAGTTCTTC.